The next 19 T cell receptor beta chains were all read from a single sample in a study of blood T cell repertoires in COVID-19. This table comes from immunoSEQ multiplex PCR, and its TCRdb copy is limited to in-frame clones, with some not included. The sample records around 150,000 clones, 80% to 90% being singletons. The source material was peripheral blood. Receptor source: a woman between 55 and 75 years old with active COVID-19.

This chain joins TRBV24-1 and TRBJ1-1, with 12 bases that match TRBD1. CDR1 is KGHDR and CDR2 is SFDVKD in the germline V gene. The CDR3 loop spans 18 amino acids. Trimming removed 0 bases from V and 6 bases from J; junction bases left unmatched: 10. The CDR3 nucleotides are TGTGCCACCAGTGATTTGCGGGACCGGGACAGGGGGCGAGCTGAAGCTTTCTTT. It specifies CATSDLRDRDRGRAEAFF.

This clone was counted once. The genes are TRBV4-1 and TRBJ1-1, with D unclear. The germline V and J ends were trimmed by 5 bases and 1 base, with 11 bases remaining between them. This CDR3 contains 14 residues. Germline loops: CDR1 MGHRA, CDR2 YSYEKL. Here the CDR3 reads CASSGLLKNTEAFF. The CDR3 DNA is TGCGCCAGCAGCGGACTGTTGAAGAACACTGAAGCTTTCTTT.

The chain carries TRBV18 and TRBJ1-5, with D uncertain. The germline CDR1 and CDR2 sequences are KGHSH and LQKENI. Trimming removed 2 bases at V and 0 bases at J, with 11 bases between. This CDR3 has 16 amino acids. CDR3 sequence: CASSPGQVHSNQPQHF. The CDR3 DNA reads TGTGCCAGCTCACCAGGGCAGGTTCATAGCAATCAGCCCCAGCATTTT.

The rearrangement joins TRBV7-2 to TRBJ2-1; 8 bases align to TRBD2. The germline gives CDR1 SGHTA, CDR2 FQGNSA. The CDR3 is made up of 15 amino acids. Trimming at V came to 4 bases and at J to 2 bases, leaving 4 bases not matched to a gene. The CDR3 region is CASSYTSGAYNEQFF. CDR3 nucleotides: TGTGCCAGCAGCTATACTAGCGGAGCCTACAATGAGCAGTTCTTC. The complete variable domain, with remaining parts taken from reference TRBV7-2 and TRBJ2-1, reads GAGVSQSPSNKVTEKGKDVELRCDPISGHTALYWYRQSLGQGLEFLIYFQGNSAPDKSGLPSDRFSAERTGGSVSTLTIQRTQQEDSAVYLCASSYTSGAYNEQFFGPGTRLTVL.

The V gene is TRBV7-9, the J gene TRBJ2-7, with D tentatively TRBD1 (6 bases). The V and J ends lost 0 bases and 3 bases respectively, with 12 bases between them. Germline CDR1 and CDR2: SEHNR and FQNEAQ (reference sequence). The CDR3 is 15 amino acids. CDR3 DNA: TGTGCCAGCAGCTTAGCCGGGACACAAATCTACGAGCAGTACTTC. It specifies CASSLAGTQIYEQYF.

The chain is built from TRBV29-1 and TRBJ2-3, with no clear D. CDR1 SQVTM and CDR2 ANQGSEA come from the germline V gene. V gave up 1 base and J gave up 10 bases, with 15 bases separating them. The CDR3 totals 13 residues. In DNA, the CDR3 is TGCAGCGTTGAAGTCCCGACTCTTATATCGCAGTATTTT. This gives the protein CSVEVPTLISQYF.

The chain joins TRBV12-5 to TRBJ2-3; 8 positions match TRBD1. V was pared by 0 bases and J by 3 bases, with 8 bases of the junction left unmatched. Germline-derived CDR1 and CDR2 are LGHNT and FRNRAP. This CDR3 is built from 17 residues. The CDR3 DNA sequence: TGTGCTAGTGGTTTGGTCCCCGGGACAGGAGGTACAGATACGCAGTATTTT. The encoded protein is CASGLVPGTGGTDTQYF.

This chain connects TRBV11-3 to TRBJ2-7; the match to TRBD2 covers 11 bases. The CDR3 consists of 15 residues. Germline V gene sequence: CDR1 SGHNT, CDR2 YENEEA. The V and J ends lost 4 bases and 7 bases, in that order; junction bases with no gene match: 9. CDR3 DNA: TGTGCCAGCAGCTCCTCCAGACTAGCGGGAAGTGAGCAGTACTTC. Translating gives CASSSSRLAGSEQYF.

The chain has TRBV11-1 and TRBJ1-1; weak D call: TRBD1 (5 bases). Germline values: CDR1 SGHAT, CDR2 FQDESV (reference sequence). The CDR3 is 15 residues long. Trimming removed 1 base at V and 3 bases at J, with 12 bases between. CDR3 in DNA: TGTGCCAGCAGCTTAGGTGACAGCTCGGACACTGAAGCTTTCTTT. Its translation is CASSLGDSSDTEAFF.

The genes are TRBV5-5 and TRBJ2-1; TRBD1 matches at 8 bases. The CDR3 covers 16 residues. The V segment lost 4 bases and the J segment 6 bases; nucleotides outside the gene matches: 12. The germline V gene encodes CDR1 SGHKS and CDR2 YYEKEE (reference sequence). The CDR3 DNA follows: TGTGCCAGCAGCATTTCCGGGACAGGAGCGACCAATGAGCAGTTCTTC. It yields the protein CASSISGTGATNEQFF.

The chain links TRBV3-1 (or the pseudogene TRBV3-2) to TRBJ1-1, with D possibly being TRBD1 (6 bases). V lost 4 bases and J 3 bases, leaving 15 bases between the germline ends. Germline CDR1 reads LGHDT; CDR2 reads YNNKEL (reference sequence). The CDR3 totals 15 residues. The CDR3 nucleotides are TGTGCCAGCAGCCCCCCCGGACAGCCAGACACTGAAGCTTTCTTT. This sequence encodes CASSPPGQPDTEAFF.

The chain recombines TRBV28 with TRBJ1-5; D call uncertain. Germline assignment: CDR1 MDHEN and CDR2 SYDVKM. The V end lost 4 bases, the J end lost 1 base, and 23 bases lay between the germline ends. This CDR3 region has 19 residues. The DNA of the CDR3 is TGTGCCAGCAGTTACTACTTCGGCCTTTTCCCAGAGAGCAATCAGCCCCAGCATTTT. Residues: CASSYYFGLFPESNQPQHF.

This chain links TRBV7-9 with TRBJ2-3, with 8 bases that match TRBD2. CDR1 is SEHNR and CDR2 is FQNEAQ in the germline V gene (reference sequence). Trimming took 4 bases from V and 4 from J; bases not matched to a gene: 7. The CDR3 covers 15 residues. CDR3 in amino acids: CASSSPGAGADTQYF. The CDR3 DNA is TGTGCCAGCAGCTCGCCCGGAGCGGGAGCAGATACGCAGTATTTT.

This clone has only a few counts. V is TRBV27 and J is TRBJ1-1; D is perhaps TRBD1 (5 bases). The V gene's germline CDR1 is MNHEY and CDR2 SMNVEV (reference sequence). There are 14 residues in the CDR3. V lost 4 bases and J 1 base, leaving 10 bases between the germline ends. The CDR3 bases are TGTGCCAGCAGTTGGAGGGGCACGAACACTGAAGCTTTCTTT. Protein product: CASSWRGTNTEAFF.

This chain links TRBV7-9 with TRBJ2-2, with a tentative D call TRBD2 (5 bases). Trimming cost V 6 bases and J 5 bases, with 7 bases left between them. The CDR3 extends over 12 amino acids. In germline, CDR1 is SEHNR, CDR2 FQNEAQ (reference sequence). The CDR3 region is CASSRTTGELFF. The CDR3 DNA reads TGTGCCAGCAGTCGGACTACCGGGGAGCTGTTTTTT.

The chain is built from TRBV7-2 and TRBJ1-5; tentative D call: TRBD1 (5 bases). Germline CDR1 and CDR2: SGHTA and FQGNSA. There are 16 residues in the CDR3. The CDR3 nucleotides read TGTTCAATTACGGCGGGGACCGTCCTAGCGGATCAGCCCCAGCATTTT. Its protein is CSITAGTVLADQPQHF.

The count of this clone is one. CDR3 residues: CASSYGGWGGYTF. For the CDR3, the DNA is TGTGCCAGCAGTTACGGAGGGTGGGGTGGCTACACCTTC. The chain links TRBV6-5 to TRBJ1-2; D is undetermined. The CDR3 consists of 13 residues. V was trimmed by 2 bases and J by 7 bases, leaving 11 bases between them. CDR1 MNHEY and CDR2 SVGAGI come from the germline V gene.

The rearrangement uses TRBV6-5 and TRBJ1-2, with a possible D match to TRBD1 (5 bases). From germline, CDR1 is MNHEY and CDR2 SVGAGI. The CDR3 extends over 13 amino acids. V was cut by 4 bases and J by 7 bases, with 13 bases left in between. In DNA form, the CDR3 reads TGTGCCAGCAGTTCTCTAAGGGGTTCTGGCTACACCTTC. It translates to CASSSLRGSGYTF.

This chain uses TRBV4-1 with TRBJ2-1; D gene uncertain. Trimming cost V 1 base and J 0 bases, with 7 bases left between them. Germline CDR1 and CDR2: MGHRA and YSYEKL. The CDR3 has 15 amino acids. The CDR3 region is CASSQAFSSYNEQFF. The CDR3 DNA is TGCGCCAGCAGCCAAGCCTTTAGCTCCTACAATGAGCAGTTCTTC.